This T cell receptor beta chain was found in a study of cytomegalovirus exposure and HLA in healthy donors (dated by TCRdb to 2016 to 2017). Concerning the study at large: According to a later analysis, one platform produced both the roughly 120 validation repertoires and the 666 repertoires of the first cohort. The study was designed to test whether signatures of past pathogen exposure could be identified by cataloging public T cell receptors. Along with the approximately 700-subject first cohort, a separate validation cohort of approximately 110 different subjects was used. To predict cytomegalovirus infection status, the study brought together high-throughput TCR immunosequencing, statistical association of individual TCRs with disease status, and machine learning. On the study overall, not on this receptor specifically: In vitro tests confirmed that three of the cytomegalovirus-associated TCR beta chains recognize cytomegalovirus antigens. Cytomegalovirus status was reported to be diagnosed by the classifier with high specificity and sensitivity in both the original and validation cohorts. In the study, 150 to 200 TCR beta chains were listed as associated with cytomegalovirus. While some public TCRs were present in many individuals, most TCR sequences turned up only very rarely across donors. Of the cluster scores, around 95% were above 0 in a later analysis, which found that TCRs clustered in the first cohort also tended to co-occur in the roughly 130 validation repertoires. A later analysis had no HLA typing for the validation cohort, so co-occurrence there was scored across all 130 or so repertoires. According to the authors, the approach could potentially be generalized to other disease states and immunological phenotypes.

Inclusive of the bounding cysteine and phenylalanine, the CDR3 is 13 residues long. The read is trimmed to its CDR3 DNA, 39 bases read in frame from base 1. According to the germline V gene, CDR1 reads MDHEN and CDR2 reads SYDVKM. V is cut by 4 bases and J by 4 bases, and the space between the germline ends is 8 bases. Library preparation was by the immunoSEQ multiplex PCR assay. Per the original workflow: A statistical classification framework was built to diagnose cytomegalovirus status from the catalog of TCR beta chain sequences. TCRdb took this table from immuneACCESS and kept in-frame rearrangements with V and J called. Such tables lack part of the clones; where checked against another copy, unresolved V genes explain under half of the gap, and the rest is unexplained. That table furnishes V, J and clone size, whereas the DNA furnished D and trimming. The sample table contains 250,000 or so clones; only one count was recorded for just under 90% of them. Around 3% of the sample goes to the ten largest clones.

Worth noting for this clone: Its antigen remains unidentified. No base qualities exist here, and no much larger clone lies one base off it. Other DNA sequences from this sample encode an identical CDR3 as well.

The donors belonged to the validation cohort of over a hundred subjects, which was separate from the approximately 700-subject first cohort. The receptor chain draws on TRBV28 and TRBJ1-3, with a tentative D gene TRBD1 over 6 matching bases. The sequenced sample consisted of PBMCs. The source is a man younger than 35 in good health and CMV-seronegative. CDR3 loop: CASSSGQGNTIYF. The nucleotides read TGTGCCAGCAGTTCCGGACAGGGAAACACCATATATTTT.